These 5 T cell receptor beta chains were sequenced from one sample in a study of vaccination and CD4 T cells after COVID-19. Stated time point: late sampling 161 to 241 days after vaccination in a few convalescent patients. Indicated treatment: roughly 10-day PBMC culture with coronavirus spike peptide pools or control peptides (ViraFEST assay). Antigens of these TCRs are unknown. The Oncomine TCR Beta short-read assay generated sequence data from the DNA of cultured CD4+ T cells. Via MiXCR, TCRdb re-called the PCR reads, giving one row per CDR3 protein. The table lists 25,000 to 30,000 distinct CDR3 sequences, 35% to 50% of them singletons, with about 5% in the top ten. The sample here was CD4+ T cells from blood, cultured in vitro, taken about 7 months after SARS-CoV-2 vaccination. The receptors derive from a human donor who had recovered from COVID-19.

This clonotype was picked up a small number of times. This chain joins TRBV20-1 and TRBJ2-7, with no clear D. Trimming removed 5 bases at V and 7 bases at J, with 15 bases between. Looked up from germline, CDR1 is DFQATT and CDR2 is SNEGSKA (reference sequence). This CDR3 spans 12 amino acids. The chain's CDR3 is CSAQLNRKEQYF. In DNA form, the CDR3 reads TGCAGTGCTCAACTCAACAGAAAAGAGCAGTACTTC.

In DNA form, the CDR3 reads TGTGCCAGCGGGGGGCTCCCCCCCTACGAGCAGTACTTC. This translates into CASGGLPPYEQYF. This chain connects TRBV27 to TRBJ2-7; D is tentatively TRBD1 or TRBD2 (6 bases each). V lost 8 bases, J lost 2 bases, and 13 bases lay in between. The CDR3 is 13 amino acids. The germline V gene encodes CDR1 MNHEY and CDR2 SMNVEV (reference sequence).

Of note for this clonotype: Relative to the germline gene, one junction end is altered; a read error may explain this. This sequence joins TRBV6-1 and TRBJ2-7, with D unresolved. CDR1 is MNHNS, CDR2 SASEGT, per germline. This CDR3 is 11 amino acids long. The CDR3 is CARSTTYEQYF. The CDR3 DNA follows: TGTGCCCGCAGTACCACCTACGAGCAGTACTTC.

This clonotype was counted only a few times. The chain couples TRBV6-1 to TRBJ2-7; D is possibly TRBD2 (6 bases). The CDR3 consists of 11 residues. Germline V gene data show CDR1 as MNHNS and CDR2 as SASEGT. V was shortened by 10 bases and J by 6 bases, with 13 bases between the two germline ends. CDR3 nucleotides: TGTGCCACCGGGCAGGGAGGCGAGCAGTACTTC. This codes for CATGQGGEQYF.

This clonotype was counted only a few times. The chain is built from TRBV20-1 and TRBJ2-2; 9 bases are shared with TRBD2. This CDR3 comprises 15 residues. Germline trimming cut 6 bases from V and 4 bases from J; bases unmatched to any gene: 9. Germline CDR1 is DFQATT and CDR2 is SNEGSKA (reference sequence). CDR3 amino acids: CSAHPSGRPTGELFF. CDR3 coding DNA: TGCAGTGCCCACCCGAGCGGGAGGCCCACCGGGGAGCTGTTTTTT.